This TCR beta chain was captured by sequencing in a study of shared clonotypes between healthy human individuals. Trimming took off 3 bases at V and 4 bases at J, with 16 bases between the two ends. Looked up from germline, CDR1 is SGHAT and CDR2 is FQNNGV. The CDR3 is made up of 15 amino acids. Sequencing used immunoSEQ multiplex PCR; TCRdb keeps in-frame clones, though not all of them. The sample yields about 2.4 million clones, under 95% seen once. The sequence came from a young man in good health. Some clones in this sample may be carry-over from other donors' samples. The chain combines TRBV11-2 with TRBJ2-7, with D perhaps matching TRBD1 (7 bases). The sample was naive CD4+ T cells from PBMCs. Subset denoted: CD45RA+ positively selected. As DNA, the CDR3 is TGTGCCAGCAGCTTGGGGGCAGGGGGGAGATACGAGCAGTACTTC. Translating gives CASSLGAGGRYEQYF.